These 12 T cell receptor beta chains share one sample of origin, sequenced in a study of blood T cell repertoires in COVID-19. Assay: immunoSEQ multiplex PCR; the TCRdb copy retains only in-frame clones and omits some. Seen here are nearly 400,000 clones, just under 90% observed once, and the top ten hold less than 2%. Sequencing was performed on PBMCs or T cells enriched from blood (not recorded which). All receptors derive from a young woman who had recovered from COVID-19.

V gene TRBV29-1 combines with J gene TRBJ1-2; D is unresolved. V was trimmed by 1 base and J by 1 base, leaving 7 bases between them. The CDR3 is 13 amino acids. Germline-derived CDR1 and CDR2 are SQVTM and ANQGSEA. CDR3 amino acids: CSVEVVVNYGYTF. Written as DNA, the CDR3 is TGCAGCGTTGAAGTTGTAGTTAACTATGGCTACACCTTC. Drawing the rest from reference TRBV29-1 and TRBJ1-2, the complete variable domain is SAVISQKPSRDICQRGTSLTIQCQVDSQVTMMFWYRQQPGQSLTLIATANQGSEATYESGFVIDKFPISRPNLTFSTLTVSNMSPEDSSIYLCSVEVVVNYGYTFGSGTRLTVV.

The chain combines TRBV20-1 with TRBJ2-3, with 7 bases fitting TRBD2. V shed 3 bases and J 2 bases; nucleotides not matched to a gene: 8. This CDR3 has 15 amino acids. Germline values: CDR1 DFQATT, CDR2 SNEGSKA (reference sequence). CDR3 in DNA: TGCAGTGCTAGTGACGGAGCGGGATCCACAGATACGCAGTATTTT. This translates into CSASDGAGSTDTQYF.

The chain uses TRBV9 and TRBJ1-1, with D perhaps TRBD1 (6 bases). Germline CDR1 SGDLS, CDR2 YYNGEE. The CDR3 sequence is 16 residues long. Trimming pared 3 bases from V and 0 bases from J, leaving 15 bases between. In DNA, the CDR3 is TGTGCCAGCAGCGGGTCAAAACAGGGTCTGAACACTGAAGCTTTCTTT. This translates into CASSGSKQGLNTEAFF.

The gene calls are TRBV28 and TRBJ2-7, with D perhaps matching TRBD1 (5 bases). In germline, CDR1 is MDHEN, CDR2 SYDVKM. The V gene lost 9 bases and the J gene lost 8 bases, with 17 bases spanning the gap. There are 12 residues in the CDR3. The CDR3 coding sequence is TGTGCCAGTCAAGGGGCAGGGCTTCAGCAGTACTTC. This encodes CASQGAGLQQYF.

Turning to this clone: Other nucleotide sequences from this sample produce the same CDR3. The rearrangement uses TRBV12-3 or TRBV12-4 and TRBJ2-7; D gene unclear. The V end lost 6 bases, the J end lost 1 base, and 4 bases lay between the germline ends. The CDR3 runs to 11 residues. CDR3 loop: CASSPSYEQYF. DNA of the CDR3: TGTGCCAGCAGCCCGTCCTACGAGCAGTACTTC.

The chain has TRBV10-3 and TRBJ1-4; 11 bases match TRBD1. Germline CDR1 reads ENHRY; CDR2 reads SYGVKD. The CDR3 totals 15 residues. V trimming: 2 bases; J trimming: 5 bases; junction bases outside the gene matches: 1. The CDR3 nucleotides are TGTGCCATCAGTGAGGGGGACAGGGGGAATGAAAAACTGTTTTTT. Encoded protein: CAISEGDRGNEKLFF.

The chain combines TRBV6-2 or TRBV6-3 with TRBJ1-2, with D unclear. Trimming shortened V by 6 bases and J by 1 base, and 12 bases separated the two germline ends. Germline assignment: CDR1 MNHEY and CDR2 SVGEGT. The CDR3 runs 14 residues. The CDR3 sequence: CASSLGGFNYGYTF. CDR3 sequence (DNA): TGTGCCAGCAGCCTGGGCGGGTTTAACTATGGCTACACCTTC.

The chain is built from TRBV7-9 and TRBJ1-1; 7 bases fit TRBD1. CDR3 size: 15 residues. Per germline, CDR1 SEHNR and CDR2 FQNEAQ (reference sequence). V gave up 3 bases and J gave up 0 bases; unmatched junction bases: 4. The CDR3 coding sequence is TGTGCCAGCAGCTTCCGGGACAGCATGAACACTGAAGCTTTCTTT. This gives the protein CASSFRDSMNTEAFF. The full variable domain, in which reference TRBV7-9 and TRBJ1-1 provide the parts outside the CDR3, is DTGVSQNPRHKITKRGQNVTFRCDPISEHNRLYWYRQTLGQGPEFLTYFQNEAQLEKSRLLSDRFSAERPKGSFSTLEIQRTEQGDSAMYLCASSFRDSMNTEAFFGQGTRLTVV.

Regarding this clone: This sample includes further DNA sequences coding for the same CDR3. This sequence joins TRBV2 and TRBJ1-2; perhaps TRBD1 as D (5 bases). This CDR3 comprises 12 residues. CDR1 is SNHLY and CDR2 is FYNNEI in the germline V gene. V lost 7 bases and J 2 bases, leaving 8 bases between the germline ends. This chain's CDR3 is CASTAGNYGYTF. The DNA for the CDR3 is TGTGCCAGCACGGCAGGGAACTATGGCTACACCTTC.

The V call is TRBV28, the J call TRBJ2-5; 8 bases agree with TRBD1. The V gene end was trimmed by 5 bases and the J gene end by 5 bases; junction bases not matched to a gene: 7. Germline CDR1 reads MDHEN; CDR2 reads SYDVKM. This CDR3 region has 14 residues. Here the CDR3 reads CASSPGQGRETQYF. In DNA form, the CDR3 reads TGTGCCAGCAGTCCCGGACAGGGAAGGGAGACCCAGTACTTC.

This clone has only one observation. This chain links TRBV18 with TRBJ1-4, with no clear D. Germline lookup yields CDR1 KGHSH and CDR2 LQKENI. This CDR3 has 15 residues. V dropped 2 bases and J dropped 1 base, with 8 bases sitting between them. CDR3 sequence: CASSPRGKTNEKLFF. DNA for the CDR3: TGTGCCAGCTCACCAAGAGGGAAAACTAATGAAAAACTGTTTTTT.

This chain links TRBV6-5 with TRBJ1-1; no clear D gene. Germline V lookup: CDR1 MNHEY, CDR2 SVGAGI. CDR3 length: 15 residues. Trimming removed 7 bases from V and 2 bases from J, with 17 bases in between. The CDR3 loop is CASTAFIGSNTEAFF. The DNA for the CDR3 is TGTGCCAGCACGGCATTCATAGGGAGTAACACTGAAGCTTTCTTT.